A selection of T cell receptor beta chains follows, all from one sample in a study of T cell responses to AZD1222 COVID-19 vaccine. Libraries were prepared by immunoSEQ multiplex PCR; TCRdb keeps only in-frame clonotypes and omits some of them. The table includes 200,000 to 250,000 clones, around 94% detected once. The sample was peripheral blood, taken 28 days after the second dose of the MenACWY control vaccine. These receptor sequences come from an adult who received the MenACWY meningococcal vaccine as a control. CDR3s include the opening cysteine and the closing phenylalanine or tryptophan. A D gene is named only where the DNA matches it firmly. Clone size is stated in some rows and not others, as once, few, many or a class when expanded.

CDR3nt: TGTGCCAGTAGTGAACTAGCGGGATGGGGAACGCAGTATTTT
CDR3aa: CASSELAGWGTQYF
abundance: -
j_gene: TRBJ2-3
d_gene: TRBD2
v_gene: TRBV19

CDR3nt: TGTGCCAGCAGTCATACTAGCGGGGGGGCCAAAGATACGCAGTATTTT
CDR3aa: CASSHTSGGAKDTQYF
abundance: -
j_gene: TRBJ2-3
d_gene: TRBD2
v_gene: TRBV6-6

CDR3nt: TGTGCCAGTAGTATACCGAGCGGGAGCAGGCAGTTCTTC
CDR3aa: CASSIPSGSRQFF
abundance: -
j_gene: TRBJ2-1
d_gene: TRBD2
v_gene: TRBV19

CDR3nt: TGCGCCAGCTTTGGGGGTGCCGGCGGGGAGCTGTTTTTT
CDR3aa: CASFGGAGGELFF
abundance: -
j_gene: TRBJ2-2
d_gene: -
v_gene: TRBV5-1

CDR3nt: TGTGCCAGCAGTGAAAAGGAGACCGGGGAGCTGTTTTTT
CDR3aa: CASSEKETGELFF
abundance: -
j_gene: TRBJ2-2
d_gene: -
v_gene: TRBV6-1

CDR3nt: TGTGCCAGCAGTTCCCCAACTACCGGACAGGGGTATGGCTACACCTTC
CDR3aa: CASSSPTTGQGYGYTF
abundance: -
j_gene: TRBJ1-2
d_gene: TRBD1
v_gene: TRBV28

CDR3nt: TGTGCCAGCAAGCAGGGGGCCCCTTCTTACGAGCAGTACTTC
CDR3aa: CASKQGAPSYEQYF
abundance: -
j_gene: TRBJ2-7
d_gene: TRBD1
v_gene: TRBV2

CDR3nt: TGTGCCAGCAGCCTGGGGACAGGGGGGTTCTATGGCTACACCTTC
CDR3aa: CASSLGTGGFYGYTF
abundance: once
j_gene: TRBJ1-2
d_gene: TRBD1
v_gene: TRBV5-6

CDR3nt: TGTGCCAGTAGAAGTCCTAGCGGGGAGGATACGCAGTATTTT
CDR3aa: CASRSPSGEDTQYF
abundance: -
j_gene: TRBJ2-3
d_gene: TRBD2
v_gene: TRBV19

CDR3nt: TGTGCCAGCAGTACAGGGCCGGCCACTGAAGCTTTCTTT
CDR3aa: CASSTGPATEAFF
abundance: few
j_gene: TRBJ1-1
d_gene: -
v_gene: TRBV12-3/TRBV12-4

CDR3nt: TGTGCCAGCAGCGTAGGGGGCGTCTCCTACGAGCAGTACTTC
CDR3aa: CASSVGGVSYEQYF
abundance: -
j_gene: TRBJ2-7
d_gene: -
v_gene: TRBV9

CDR3nt: TGCAGCGCCCTCACGTCGGAAAAACTGTTTTTT
CDR3aa: CSALTSEKLFF
abundance: -
j_gene: TRBJ1-4
d_gene: -
v_gene: TRBV29-1

CDR3nt: TGTGCCTGGAGTGCGGGACTAGCGGGAGGCGAGCAGTACTTC
CDR3aa: CAWSAGLAGGEQYF
abundance: -
j_gene: TRBJ2-7
d_gene: TRBD2
v_gene: TRBV30

CDR3nt: TGTGCCAGCAGTGTAGGAGGTGGGAATCAGCCCCAGCATTTT
CDR3aa: CASSVGGGNQPQHF
abundance: -
j_gene: TRBJ1-5
d_gene: -
v_gene: TRBV2

CDR3nt: TGTGCCAGCAGCTTGTCCGGTTACATGAACACTGAAGCTTTCTTT
CDR3aa: CASSLSGYMNTEAFF
abundance: -
j_gene: TRBJ1-1
d_gene: -
v_gene: TRBV5-4

CDR3nt: TGTGCCAGCAGCCGGACAGGGGGAACGGGCGGCTACACCTTC
CDR3aa: CASSRTGGTGGYTF
abundance: -
j_gene: TRBJ1-2
d_gene: TRBD1
v_gene: TRBV6-5

CDR3nt: TGTGCCAGCAGGACAGGGGGTAGTGATCAGCCCCAGCATTTT
CDR3aa: CASRTGGSDQPQHF
abundance: -
j_gene: TRBJ1-5
d_gene: TRBD1
v_gene: TRBV27

CDR3nt: TGCGCCAGCAGCGCCGGACAGGGTCAACGCACAGATACGCAGTATTTT
CDR3aa: CASSAGQGQRTDTQYF
abundance: -
j_gene: TRBJ2-3
d_gene: TRBD1
v_gene: TRBV5-1

CDR3nt: TGTGCCAGCAGTTTGTGGGGACCCTACGAGCAGTACTTC
CDR3aa: CASSLWGPYEQYF
abundance: -
j_gene: TRBJ2-7
d_gene: -
v_gene: TRBV27

CDR3nt: TGTGCCAGCAGCCCGGGACTCGGTGGCTACACCTTC
CDR3aa: CASSPGLGGYTF
abundance: -
j_gene: TRBJ1-2
d_gene: -
v_gene: TRBV3-1/TRBV3-2

CDR3nt: TGTGCCAGCAGCGTTAATGGACAGGGGTACTACAATGAGCAGTTCTTC
CDR3aa: CASSVNGQGYYNEQFF
abundance: -
j_gene: TRBJ2-1
d_gene: TRBD1
v_gene: TRBV7-3

CDR3nt: TGTGCCTGGAGTGTCCTTAGCAATCAGCCCCAGCATTTT
CDR3aa: CAWSVLSNQPQHF
abundance: -
j_gene: TRBJ1-5
d_gene: -
v_gene: TRBV30

CDR3nt: TGTGCCAGTAGTATTCGCCCGGGATCTGGAAACACCATATATTTT
CDR3aa: CASSIRPGSGNTIYF
abundance: -
j_gene: TRBJ1-3
d_gene: -
v_gene: TRBV19

CDR3nt: TGTGCCAGCAGCCTAAAGGGACAATCCTACGAGCAGTACTTC
CDR3aa: CASSLKGQSYEQYF
abundance: -
j_gene: TRBJ2-7
d_gene: -
v_gene: TRBV3-1/TRBV3-2

CDR3nt: TGCGCCAGCAGCTCGGACCAGACCCGAGCCGGGGAGCTGTTTTTT
CDR3aa: CASSSDQTRAGELFF
abundance: -
j_gene: TRBJ2-2
d_gene: -
v_gene: TRBV5-1

CDR3nt: TGCGCCAGCAGCGCCGGGACAGGGGGCTTAAGGGAGCAGTACTTC
CDR3aa: CASSAGTGGLREQYF
abundance: -
j_gene: TRBJ2-7
d_gene: TRBD1
v_gene: TRBV5-1

CDR3nt: TGTGCCAGCAGCTTTTCACAGGGGATGAACACTGAAGCTTTCTTT
CDR3aa: CASSFSQGMNTEAFF
abundance: -
j_gene: TRBJ1-1
d_gene: TRBD1
v_gene: TRBV7-2

CDR3nt: TGTGCCTGGAGTGTTGGGCAAGAATATAATTCACCCCTCCACTTT
CDR3aa: CAWSVGQEYNSPLHF
abundance: -
j_gene: TRBJ1-6
d_gene: -
v_gene: TRBV30

CDR3nt: TGTGCCAGCAGATCAGATGGCATCACTGAAGCTTTCTTT
CDR3aa: CASRSDGITEAFF
abundance: -
j_gene: TRBJ1-1
d_gene: -
v_gene: TRBV7-9

CDR3nt: TGTGCCAGCAGCAGACCGGGACAGGTCTCGGAAGATACGCAGTATTTT
CDR3aa: CASSRPGQVSEDTQYF
abundance: -
j_gene: TRBJ2-3
d_gene: -
v_gene: TRBV21-1

CDR3nt: TGTGCCAGCAGCCAGCCGACAGGGGCTAATGAAAAACTGTTTTTT
CDR3aa: CASSQPTGANEKLFF
abundance: -
j_gene: TRBJ1-4
d_gene: TRBD1
v_gene: TRBV3-1/TRBV3-2

CDR3nt: TGTGCCAGCAGTGAAGCGGGGACGAATAATTCACCCCTCCACTTT
CDR3aa: CASSEAGTNNSPLHF
abundance: -
j_gene: TRBJ1-6
d_gene: -
v_gene: TRBV2

CDR3nt: TGTGCCAGTAGTATCGGGACACGTGAAGCTTTCTTT
CDR3aa: CASSIGTREAFF
abundance: -
j_gene: TRBJ1-1
d_gene: -
v_gene: TRBV19

CDR3nt: TGCGCCAGCAGCCAAGATCATGTCAGGGGGCCCGCCAATTCACCCCTCCACTTT
CDR3aa: CASSQDHVRGPANSPLHF
abundance: -
j_gene: TRBJ1-6
d_gene: TRBD1
v_gene: TRBV4-3

CDR3nt: TGTGCCACCAGCAGAGATCTAGTGGGTGAAAAACTGTTTTTT
CDR3aa: CATSRDLVGEKLFF
abundance: -
j_gene: TRBJ1-4
d_gene: -
v_gene: TRBV15

CDR3nt: TGTGCCAGCAGCCAAGTGGGGGGGACTAGCGCCTCCTACAATGAGCAGTTCTTC
CDR3aa: CASSQVGGTSASYNEQFF
abundance: -
j_gene: TRBJ2-1
d_gene: TRBD2
v_gene: TRBV3-1/TRBV3-2

CDR3nt: TGTGCCAGCAGCTTAGGTGTAGCGTTGGGTGGTGCCTACAATGAGCAGTTCTTC
CDR3aa: CASSLGVALGGAYNEQFF
abundance: -
j_gene: TRBJ2-1
d_gene: -
v_gene: TRBV7-9

CDR3nt: TGTGCCAGTAGTACAGGTGCCTCTGGGGCCAACGTCCTGACTTTC
CDR3aa: CASSTGASGANVLTF
abundance: -
j_gene: TRBJ2-6
d_gene: -
v_gene: TRBV19

CDR3nt: TGTGCCAGCAGCTTAAGACAGGGGGACACTGAAGCTTTCTTT
CDR3aa: CASSLRQGDTEAFF
abundance: -
j_gene: TRBJ1-1
d_gene: TRBD1
v_gene: TRBV7-2

CDR3nt: TGTGCCAGCAGCTTAAGCTCTGGAAACACCATATATTTT
CDR3aa: CASSLSSGNTIYF
abundance: once
j_gene: TRBJ1-3
d_gene: -
v_gene: TRBV13

CDR3nt: TGTGCCAGCAGGACCTCTCGGGAGCAGTACTTC
CDR3aa: CASRTSREQYF
abundance: -
j_gene: TRBJ2-7
d_gene: -
v_gene: TRBV28

CDR3nt: TGTGCCAGCACAGACCGGGACAGGGTGATGGACATTCAGTACTTC
CDR3aa: CASTDRDRVMDIQYF
abundance: -
j_gene: TRBJ2-4
d_gene: TRBD1
v_gene: TRBV25-1

CDR3nt: TGTGCCAGCAGCTCAGACCAGGGGGCCCTTTTTAATGAGCAGTTCTTC
CDR3aa: CASSSDQGALFNEQFF
abundance: -
j_gene: TRBJ2-1
d_gene: TRBD1
v_gene: TRBV7-3

CDR3nt: TGTGCCAGCAGCGTAGTAGAGAACACCGGGGAGCTGTTTTTT
CDR3aa: CASSVVENTGELFF
abundance: -
j_gene: TRBJ2-2
d_gene: -
v_gene: TRBV9

CDR3nt: TGTGCCAGCAGCCAGTCTACTAGCGGGAGTAGCTACGAGCAGTACTTC
CDR3aa: CASSQSTSGSSYEQYF
abundance: -
j_gene: TRBJ2-7
d_gene: TRBD2
v_gene: TRBV4-2

CDR3nt: TGTGCCAGCAGTCGACGGTTGGGGGAAAGCACTGAAGCTTTCTTT
CDR3aa: CASSRRLGESTEAFF
abundance: -
j_gene: TRBJ1-1
d_gene: -
v_gene: TRBV6-5

CDR3nt: TGCGCCAGCAGTCGGACAGGGGGCAACATTCAGTACTTC
CDR3aa: CASSRTGGNIQYF
abundance: -
j_gene: TRBJ2-4
d_gene: TRBD1
v_gene: TRBV5-1

CDR3nt: TGTGCCAGCAGTTTAGGGGTAAGCGGGAGGCAGTATTTT
CDR3aa: CASSLGVSGRQYF
abundance: -
j_gene: TRBJ2-3
d_gene: TRBD2
v_gene: TRBV12-3/TRBV12-4

CDR3nt: TGTGCCTGGAGGACGGGGACAGGGGGCAATCAGCCCCAGCATTTT
CDR3aa: CAWRTGTGGNQPQHF
abundance: -
j_gene: TRBJ1-5
d_gene: TRBD1
v_gene: TRBV30

CDR3nt: TGTGCCAGCAGTTTACAGGGGGCGCTCACCTACGAGCAGTACTTC
CDR3aa: CASSLQGALTYEQYF
abundance: -
j_gene: TRBJ2-7
d_gene: TRBD1
v_gene: TRBV28

CDR3nt: TGTGCCAGCAGCTCAGAAGCGAACACCGGGGAGCTGTTTTTT
CDR3aa: CASSSEANTGELFF
abundance: -
j_gene: TRBJ2-2
d_gene: -
v_gene: TRBV7-9

CDR3nt: TGTGCCACCAGTTCTACGGGAGGTCGAACCGGGGAGCTGTTTTTT
CDR3aa: CATSSTGGRTGELFF
abundance: -
j_gene: TRBJ2-2
d_gene: TRBD2
v_gene: TRBV24-1

CDR3nt: TGTGCCAGCAGCAGCCCCCCGGGTCAGGAAACCATCCTGGGGGGCTACACCTTC
CDR3aa: CASSSPPGQETILGGYTF
abundance: few
j_gene: TRBJ1-2
d_gene: -
v_gene: TRBV2

CDR3nt: TGTGCCAGCAGCGACCCAGACAGGGTGGGCACTGAAGCTTTCTTT
CDR3aa: CASSDPDRVGTEAFF
abundance: -
j_gene: TRBJ1-1
d_gene: TRBD1
v_gene: TRBV9

CDR3nt: TGCGCCAGCAGCCAAGGAGGTCCAGGGGGCTACGAGCAGTACTTC
CDR3aa: CASSQGGPGGYEQYF
abundance: -
j_gene: TRBJ2-7
d_gene: TRBD1
v_gene: TRBV4-1